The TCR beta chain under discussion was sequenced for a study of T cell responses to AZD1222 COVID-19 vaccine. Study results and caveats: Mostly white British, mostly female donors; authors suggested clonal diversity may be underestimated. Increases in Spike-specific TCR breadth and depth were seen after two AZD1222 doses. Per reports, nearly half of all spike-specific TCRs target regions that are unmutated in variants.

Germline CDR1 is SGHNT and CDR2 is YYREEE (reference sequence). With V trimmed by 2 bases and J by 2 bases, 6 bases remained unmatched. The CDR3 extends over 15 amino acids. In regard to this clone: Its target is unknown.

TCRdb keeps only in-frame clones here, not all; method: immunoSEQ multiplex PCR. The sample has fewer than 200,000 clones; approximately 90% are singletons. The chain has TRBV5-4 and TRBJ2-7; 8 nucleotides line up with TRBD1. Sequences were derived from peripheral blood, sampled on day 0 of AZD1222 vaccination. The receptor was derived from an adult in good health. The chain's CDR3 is CASSFGQGYTYEQYF. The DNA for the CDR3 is TGTGCCAGCAGCTTCGGACAGGGCTACACCTACGAGCAGTACTTC.